This TCR beta chain was captured in a study of blood T cell repertoires in COVID-19. Looking at the study overall: Acute and convalescent COVID-19 samples came from the United States, Italy and Spain. T cells, B-cell-depleted T cells, or PBMCs provided the cDNA or gDNA that served as material.

This table comes from immunoSEQ multiplex PCR, and its TCRdb copy is limited to in-frame clones, with some not included. The table records approximately 100,000 clones, about 89% of them present only once. Germline lookup yields CDR1 SGHRS and CDR2 YFSETQ. This CDR3 has 15 residues. Trimming left V 4 bases short and J 8 bases short, with 16 bases between. This chain joins TRBV5-1 and TRBJ1-6; tentative D call: TRBD1 (6 bases). The sequenced sample consisted of peripheral blood. This clonotype was sampled from a woman aged 30 to 39 with acute or convalescent COVID-19. The CDR3 bases are TGCGCCAGCAGCGTAAAAACAGGGTGGGATTCACCCCTCCACTTT. It translates to CASSVKTGWDSPLHF.